This T cell receptor (beta chain) is from a study of blood T cell repertoires in COVID-19. About the study: COVID-19 samples, acute and convalescent, were from the United States, Italy and Spain.

Participant age was about 18 to 95 years, and participants resided in fewer than 30 US areas. Donors were grouped by their self-reported clinical history. TCRdb keeps only in-frame clones here, not all; method: immunoSEQ multiplex PCR. Found here are roughly 220,000 clones, about nine tenths of them singletons; the top ten hold just over 2.5%. Trimming pared 0 bases from V and 10 bases from J, leaving 10 bases between. There are 14 residues in the CDR3. Germline V gene sequence: CDR1 LNHDA, CDR2 SQIVND (reference sequence). The V call is TRBV19, the J call TRBJ1-6; tentative D call: TRBD1 (6 bases). Sequencing input: PBMCs or T cells enriched from blood (not recorded which). This TCR was sampled from a woman in her thirties who had recovered from COVID-19. The CDR3 here is CASSIDRGRSPLHF. The DNA of the CDR3 is TGTGCCAGTAGTATAGACAGGGGCAGATCACCCCTCCACTTT.